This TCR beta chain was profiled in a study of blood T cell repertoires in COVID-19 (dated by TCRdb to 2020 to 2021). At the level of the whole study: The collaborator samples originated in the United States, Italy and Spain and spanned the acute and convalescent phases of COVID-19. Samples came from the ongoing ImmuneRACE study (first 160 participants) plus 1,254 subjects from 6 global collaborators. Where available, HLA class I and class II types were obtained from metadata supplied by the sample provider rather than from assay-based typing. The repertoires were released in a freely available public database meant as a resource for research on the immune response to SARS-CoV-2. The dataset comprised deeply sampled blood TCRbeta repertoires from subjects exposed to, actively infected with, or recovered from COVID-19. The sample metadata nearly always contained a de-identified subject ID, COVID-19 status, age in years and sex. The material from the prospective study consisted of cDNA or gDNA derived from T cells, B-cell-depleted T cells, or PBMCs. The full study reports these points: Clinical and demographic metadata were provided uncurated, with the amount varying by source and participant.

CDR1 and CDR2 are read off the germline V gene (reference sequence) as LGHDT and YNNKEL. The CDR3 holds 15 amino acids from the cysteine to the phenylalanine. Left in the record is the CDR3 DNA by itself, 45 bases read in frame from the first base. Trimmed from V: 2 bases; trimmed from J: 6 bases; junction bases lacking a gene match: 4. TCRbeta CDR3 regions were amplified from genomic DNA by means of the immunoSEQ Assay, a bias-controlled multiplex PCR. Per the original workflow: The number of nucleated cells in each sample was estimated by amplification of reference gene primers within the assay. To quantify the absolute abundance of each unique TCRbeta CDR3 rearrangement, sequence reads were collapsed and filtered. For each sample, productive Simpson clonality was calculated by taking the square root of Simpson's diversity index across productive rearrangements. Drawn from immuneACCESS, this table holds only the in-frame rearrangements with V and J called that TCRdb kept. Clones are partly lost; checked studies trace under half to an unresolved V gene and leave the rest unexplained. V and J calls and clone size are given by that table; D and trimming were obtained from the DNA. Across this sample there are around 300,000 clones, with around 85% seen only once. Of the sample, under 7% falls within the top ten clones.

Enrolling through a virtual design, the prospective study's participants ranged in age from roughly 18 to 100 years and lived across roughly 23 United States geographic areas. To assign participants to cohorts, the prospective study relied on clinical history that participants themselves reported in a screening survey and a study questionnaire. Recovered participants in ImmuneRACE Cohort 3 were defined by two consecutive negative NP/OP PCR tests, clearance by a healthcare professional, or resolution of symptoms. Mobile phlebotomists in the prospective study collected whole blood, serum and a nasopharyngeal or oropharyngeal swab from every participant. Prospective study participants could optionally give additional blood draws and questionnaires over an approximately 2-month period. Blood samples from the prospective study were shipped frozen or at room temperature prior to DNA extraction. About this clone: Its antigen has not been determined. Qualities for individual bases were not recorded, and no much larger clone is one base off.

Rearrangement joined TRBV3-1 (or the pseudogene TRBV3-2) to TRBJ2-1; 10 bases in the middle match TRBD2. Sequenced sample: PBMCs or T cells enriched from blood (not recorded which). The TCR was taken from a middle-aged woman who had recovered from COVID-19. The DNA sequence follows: TGTGCCAGCAGCCAATGGGCTAGCGGGGGCAATGAGCAGTTCTTC. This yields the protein CASSQWASGGNEQFF.